This T cell receptor beta chain was profiled in a study of blood T cells in healthy people across ages. Primers used in a second PCR of roughly 6 to 12 cycles were a sample-barcoded 5' primer and a J-beta primer mix. Each TCR beta cDNA got a 12-nucleotide random molecular identifier. MiXCR, run by TCRdb on the 5' RACE reads, gives a single entry per CDR3 protein. In the table there are roughly 500,000 distinct CDR3 sequences, approximately 27% of which are singletons. This CDR3 comprises 11 residues. J was trimmed by 9 bases and V by 7 bases; bases with no gene match: 3. Germline CDR1 and CDR2: SGHTA and FQGNSA.

V is TRBV7-2 and J is TRBJ2-1; 7 nucleotides align to TRBD1. The clonotype originates from a woman aged 70-85 years in good health. The specimen was blood. CDR3 amino acids: CASTRGTEQFF. As DNA, the CDR3 is TGTGCCAGCACCAGGGGGACTGAGCAGTTCTTC.